This TCR beta chain was identified in a study of cytomegalovirus exposure and HLA in healthy donors. Overall study results and limits: Of the V segments, some could not be distinguished, including TRBV6-2 and TRBV6-3, and were excluded.

The PCR contained 60 Vbeta and 13 Jbeta primers. Some clones are missing from TCRdb's copy, which holds only in-frame ones; the method was immunoSEQ multiplex PCR. Counted here are 95,000 to 150,000 clones, over 70% occurring once; the ten biggest clones make up 3% to 3.5%. Notes on this clone: The antigen is undetermined.

Trimming took off 7 bases at V and 7 bases at J, with 12 bases between the two ends. Germline V CDR1 and CDR2: SGDLS, YYNGEE. The CDR3 totals 12 residues. This TCR came from a woman aged 50 to 60 in good health and CMV-seronegative. The sequenced sample was PBMCs. V is TRBV9 and J is TRBJ2-1, with D perhaps TRBD2 (5 bases). The chain's CDR3 is CASADLGNEQFF. The DNA of the CDR3 is TGTGCCAGCGCGGACTTGGGGAATGAGCAGTTCTTC. Full variable domain (remainder filled in from reference TRBV9 and TRBJ2-1): DSGVTQTPKHLITATGQRVTLRCSPRSGDLSVYWYQQSLDQGLQFLIQYYNGEERAKGNILERFSAQQFPDLHSELNLSSLELGDSALYFCASADLGNEQFFGPGTRLTVL.